This T cell receptor (beta chain) came from a study of blood T cells in healthy people across ages. General study results and limits: No conclusive comparison of naive versus antigen-experienced cells was possible with unsorted PBMCs. Higher diversity, along with more naive CD4+ cells, distinguished long-lived donors from aged donors.

Primers used in a second PCR of roughly 7 to 11 cycles were a sample-barcoded 5' primer and a J-beta primer mix. MiXCR, applied by TCRdb to the 5' RACE reads, yields one record per CDR3 protein. Among approximately 1.5 million distinct CDR3 sequences, about 32% were seen once, and the ten largest hold approximately 10%. The CDR3 totals 17 residues. Germline CDR1 is MDHEN and CDR2 is SYDVKM. The germline V and J ends were trimmed by 9 bases and 0 bases, with 22 bases remaining between them. Regarding this clonotype: The antigen remains undetermined.

Sequenced: blood. The clonotype originates from a woman aged 30 to 39 in good health. The chain carries TRBV28 and TRBJ2-3; perhaps TRBD2 as D (5 bases). The CDR3 spells CASADTRGLFSTDTQYF. Written as DNA, the CDR3 is TGTGCCAGTGCCGACACTCGGGGATTATTTAGCACAGATACGCAGTATTTT.